Following are 20 T cell receptor beta chains from one sample sequenced in a study of blood T cell repertoires in COVID-19. The protocol was immunoSEQ multiplex PCR, while the TCRdb copy is restricted to in-frame clones and leaves out a portion. The sample lists 300,000 to 350,000 clones, 85% to 90% occurring once. Material for sequencing was PBMCs or T cells enriched from blood (not recorded which). All receptors come from a woman aged 18-30 years with acute COVID-19.

The chain couples TRBV6-5 to TRBJ2-5, with 9 bases identical to TRBD1. V was clipped by 7 bases and J by 2 bases; unmatched bases: 8. The CDR3 extends over 15 amino acids. Germline lookup yields CDR1 MNHEY and CDR2 SVGAGI. The CDR3 loop reads CASTETGGSQETQYF. For the CDR3, the DNA is TGTGCCAGCACCGAGACAGGGGGTTCTCAAGAGACCCAGTACTTC.

Of note for this clone: At one of its ends the junction is not consistent with the germline gene, which may arise from a read error. V and J are TRBV6-6 and TRBJ1-4; 7 bases agree with TRBD1. Per germline, CDR1 MNHNY and CDR2 SVGAGI (reference sequence). The CDR3 spans 16 residues. Here the CDR3 DNA reads TGTGCCAGCAGTTCGATCGGACAGGTTCAAACTGAAATACTGTTTTTT. This sequence encodes CASSSIGQVQTEILFF.

The genes are TRBV10-3 and TRBJ1-5; D call uncertain. The CDR3 has 15 residues. Trimming took off 2 bases at V and 4 bases at J, with 12 bases between the two ends. Germline loops: CDR1 ENHRY, CDR2 SYGVKD. CDR3 protein: CAISEVWSGNQPQHF. Written as DNA, the CDR3 is TGTGCCATCAGTGAGGTCTGGTCGGGTAATCAGCCCCAGCATTTT.

The chain combines TRBV2 with TRBJ1-3; the D gene is possibly TRBD1 (5 bases). Trimming shortened V by 3 bases and J by 0 bases, and 12 bases separated the two germline ends. The germline V gene encodes CDR1 SNHLY and CDR2 FYNNEI. This CDR3 has 16 residues. The CDR3 coding sequence is TGTGCCAGCAGTGATCTAGGGGCGAGCTCTGGAAACACCATATATTTT. Residues: CASSDLGASSGNTIYF.

The chain links TRBV6-5 to TRBJ1-6; 9 bases map to TRBD1. V lost 11 bases and J lost 9; bases outside the gene matches: 11. The CDR3 sequence is 14 residues long. The germline V gene encodes CDR1 MNHEY and CDR2 SVGAGI. CDR3 in amino acids: CAALGTGRSSPLHF. CDR3 nucleotides: TGTGCCGCGTTAGGGACAGGGCGAAGTTCACCCCTCCACTTT.

This chain joins TRBV5-1 and TRBJ2-2; D is possibly TRBD1 (6 bases). CDR3 length equals 16 residues. Trimming left V 3 bases short and J 1 base short, with 13 bases between. Germline CDR1 and CDR2: SGHRS and YFSETQ. The CDR3 DNA sequence: TGCGCCAGCAGCTCCGGAACAGGGTGGAACACCGGGGAGCTGTTTTTT. Its protein is CASSSGTGWNTGELFF.

The chain is built from TRBV30 and TRBJ1-1, with TRBD1 identical over 8 bases. The CDR3 is 13 residues long. The germline V gene has CDR1 GTSNPN and CDR2 SVGIG (reference sequence). With V trimmed by 4 bases and J by 9 bases, 10 bases remained unmatched. CDR3 loop: CAWIWGQVRQAFF. The CDR3 nucleotides read TGTGCCTGGATATGGGGACAGGTGCGGCAAGCTTTCTTT. The variable domain in full, completed from reference TRBV30 and TRBJ1-1, reads SQTIHQWPATLVQPVGSPLSLECTVEGTSNPNLYWYRQAAGRGLQLLFYSVGIGQISSEVPQNLSASRPQDRQFILSSKKLLLSDSGFYLCAWIWGQVRQAFFGQGTRLTVV.

The rearrangement joins TRBV15 to TRBJ1-6, with a possible D match to TRBD1 (5 bases). The V and J ends lost 0 bases and 10 bases respectively, with 13 bases between them. CDR3 length: 15 residues. Germline V gives CDR1 LNHNV, CDR2 YYDKDF (reference sequence). CDR3 bases: TGTGCCACCAGCAGAGATGACCCAGGGTGGTCACCCCTCCACTTT. Residues: CATSRDDPGWSPLHF. Combining the CDR3 with reference TRBV15 and TRBJ1-6 gives the whole variable domain DAMVIQNPRYQVTQFGKPVTLSCSQTLNHNVMYWYQQKSSQAPKLLFHYYDKDFNNEADTPDNFQSRRPNTSFCFLDIRSPGLGDTAMYLCATSRDDPGWSPLHFGNGTRLTVT.

V usage is TRBV12-3 or TRBV12-4 and J usage is TRBJ1-3; no clear D. Trimming removed 8 bases from V and 4 bases from J, with 12 bases in between. The length of the CDR3 is 13 residues. In DNA, the CDR3 is TGTGCCAGCGAATCTATGCTAGGAAACACCATATATTTT. This encodes CASESMLGNTIYF.

This clone was counted only a few times. The chain has TRBV29-1 and TRBJ2-7; 8 nucleotides agree with TRBD1. The CDR3 loop spans 11 amino acids. CDR1 and CDR2 from the germline V gene are SQVTM and ANQGSEA. The V gene end was trimmed by 7 bases and the J gene end by 3 bases; junction bases not matched to a gene: 2. CDR3 DNA: TGCAGCGCCGGACAGGGCTACGAGCAGTACTTC. Its translation is CSAGQGYEQYF.

The rearrangement links TRBV28 to TRBJ1-1, with D unresolved. CDR1 and CDR2 from the germline V gene are MDHEN and SYDVKM. This CDR3 comprises 10 residues. The V and J ends lost 5 bases and 8 bases respectively, with 6 bases between them. For the CDR3, the DNA is TGTGCCAGCAGTAAAATAGAAGCTTTCTTT. It translates to CASSKIEAFF.

The V and J genes are TRBV5-1 and TRBJ1-1; perhaps TRBD1 as D (5 bases). The germline CDR1 and CDR2 sequences are SGHRS and YFSETQ. With 1 base removed from V and 5 bases from J, the gap between germline ends came to 15 bases. The CDR3 consists of 15 residues. CDR3 nucleotide sequence: TGCGCCAGCAGCTTGAATATGCAGGGAGGTACTGAAGCTTTCTTT. Its translation: CASSLNMQGGTEAFF.

This clone was counted a single time. The chain is built from TRBV2 and TRBJ2-1, with 9 bases matching TRBD1. Germline assignment: CDR1 SNHLY and CDR2 FYNNEI. Trimming removed 8 bases from V and 5 bases from J; junction bases left unmatched: 7. The CDR3 has 14 residues. DNA for the CDR3: TGTGCCAGCGGGCGGACAGGGGCCGACAATGAGCAGTTCTTC. This encodes CASGRTGADNEQFF.

J is TRBJ2-3 and V is TRBV12-5; D gene ambiguous. Germline V gives CDR1 LGHNT, CDR2 FRNRAP. Trimming pared 1 base from V and 1 base from J, leaving 6 bases between. The CDR3 sequence is 14 residues long. In DNA form, the CDR3 reads TGTGCTAGTGGTTTGGGGGCCGGCACAGATACGCAGTATTTT. This codes for CASGLGAGTDTQYF.

The chain links TRBV12-5 to TRBJ2-7; a possible D gene is TRBD1 (6 bases). This CDR3 spans 16 amino acids. V lost 4 bases and J lost 2, with 18 bases in between. Germline V lookup: CDR1 LGHNT, CDR2 FRNRAP. CDR3 in DNA: TGTGCTAGTGGTTCCCCCGTGCAGGGGATAACCTACGAGCAGTACTTC. Translation: CASGSPVQGITYEQYF.

The CDR3 is CASSFDRVWETQYF. CDR3 nucleotide sequence: TGTGCCAGCAGCTTCGACAGGGTGTGGGAGACCCAGTACTTC. The V call is TRBV5-4, the J call TRBJ2-5; TRBD1 matches at 7 bases. The CDR3 covers 14 residues. The V gene end was trimmed by 2 bases and the J gene end by 5 bases; junction bases not matched to a gene: 6. Per germline, CDR1 SGHNT and CDR2 YYREEE (reference sequence).

The chain combines TRBV28 with TRBJ1-4; 8 bases align to TRBD1. There are 14 residues in the CDR3. V gave up 3 bases and J gave up 7 bases; unmatched junction bases: 4. Germline V CDR1 and CDR2: MDHEN, SYDVKM. The CDR3 DNA reads TGTGCCAGCAGTTTCCTACAGGGGGTTGAAAAACTGTTTTTT. Translating it yields CASSFLQGVEKLFF.

The chain is built from TRBV19 and TRBJ2-7; 10 bases are shared with TRBD2. The J segment lost 3 bases and the V segment lost 5 bases, leaving 4 bases of the junction unmatched. The CDR3 is 14 amino acids. Germline V gives CDR1 LNHDA, CDR2 SQIVND (reference sequence). The CDR3: CASSLLAGNYEQYF. CDR3 DNA: TGTGCCAGTAGTCTACTAGCGGGAAACTACGAGCAGTACTTC.

This chain uses TRBV28 with TRBJ1-5; maybe TRBD1 (5 bases). Trimming cost V 10 bases and J 2 bases, with 27 bases left between them. The CDR3 extends over 18 amino acids. From germline, CDR1 is MDHEN and CDR2 SYDVKM. The CDR3 loop reads CATHLGPVGIDGNQPQHF. The DNA for the CDR3 is TGTGCCACCCATTTGGGGCCTGTTGGGATTGATGGCAATCAGCCCCAGCATTTT.

This rearrangement joins TRBV29-1 to TRBJ2-7; a weak D match, TRBD1 (6 bases). The CDR3 has 14 residues. V was cut by 5 bases and J by 4 bases, with 18 bases left in between. The V gene's germline CDR1 is SQVTM and CDR2 ANQGSEA. CDR3 sequence: CSVYTGSPLYEQYF. The CDR3 nucleotides are TGCAGCGTTTATACAGGGAGCCCCTTATACGAGCAGTACTTC.